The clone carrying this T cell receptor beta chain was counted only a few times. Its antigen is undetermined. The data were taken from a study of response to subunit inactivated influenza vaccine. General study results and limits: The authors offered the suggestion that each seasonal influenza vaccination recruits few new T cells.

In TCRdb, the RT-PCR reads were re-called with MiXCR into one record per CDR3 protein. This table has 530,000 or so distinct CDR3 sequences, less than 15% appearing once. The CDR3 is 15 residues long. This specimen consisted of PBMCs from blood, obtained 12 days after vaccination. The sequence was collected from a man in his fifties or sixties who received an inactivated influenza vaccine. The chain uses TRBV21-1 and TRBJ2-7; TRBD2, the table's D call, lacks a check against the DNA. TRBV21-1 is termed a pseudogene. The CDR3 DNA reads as TGTGCCAGCAGCAAAGTTAGCGGGAGCTCCTACGAGCAGTACTTC. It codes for CASSKVSGSSYEQYF.